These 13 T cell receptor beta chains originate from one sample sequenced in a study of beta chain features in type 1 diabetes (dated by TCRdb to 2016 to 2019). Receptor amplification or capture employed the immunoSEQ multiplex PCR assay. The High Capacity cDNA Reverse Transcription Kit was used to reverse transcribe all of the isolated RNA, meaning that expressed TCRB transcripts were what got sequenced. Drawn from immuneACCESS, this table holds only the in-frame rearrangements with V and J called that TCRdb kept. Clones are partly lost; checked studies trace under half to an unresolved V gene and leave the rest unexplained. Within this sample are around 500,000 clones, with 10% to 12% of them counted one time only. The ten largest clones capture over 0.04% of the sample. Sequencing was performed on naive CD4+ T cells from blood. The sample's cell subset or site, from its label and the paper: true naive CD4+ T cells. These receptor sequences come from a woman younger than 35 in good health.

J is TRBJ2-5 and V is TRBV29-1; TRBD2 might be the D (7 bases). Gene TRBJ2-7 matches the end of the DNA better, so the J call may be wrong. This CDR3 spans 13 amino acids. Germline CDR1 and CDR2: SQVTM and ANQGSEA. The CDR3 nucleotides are TGCAGCGCCACAGGGAACGGGAGGTACGAGCAGTACTTC. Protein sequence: CSATGNGRYEQYF.

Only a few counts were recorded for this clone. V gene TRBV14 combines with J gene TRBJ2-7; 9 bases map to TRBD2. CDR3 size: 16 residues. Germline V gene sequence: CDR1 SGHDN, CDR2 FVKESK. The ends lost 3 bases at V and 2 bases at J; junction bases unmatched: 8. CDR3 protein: CASSHFRRTSAYEQYF. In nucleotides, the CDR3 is TGTGCCAGCAGCCACTTTCGGAGGACTAGCGCCTACGAGCAGTACTTC.

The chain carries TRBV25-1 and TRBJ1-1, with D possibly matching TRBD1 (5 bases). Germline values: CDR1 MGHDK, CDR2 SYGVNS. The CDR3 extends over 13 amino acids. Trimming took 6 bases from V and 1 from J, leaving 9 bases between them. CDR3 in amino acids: CASRGLRNTEAFF. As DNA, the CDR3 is TGTGCCAGCAGGGGACTGCGGAACACTGAAGCTTTCTTT.

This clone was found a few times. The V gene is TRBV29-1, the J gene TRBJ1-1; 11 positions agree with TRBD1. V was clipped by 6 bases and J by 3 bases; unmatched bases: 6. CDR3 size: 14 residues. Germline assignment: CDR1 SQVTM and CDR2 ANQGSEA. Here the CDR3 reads CSVGDRGLDTEAFF. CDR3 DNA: TGCAGCGTGGGGGACAGGGGGTTGGACACTGAAGCTTTCTTT.

The CDR3 region is CAWSRLRQLNTEAFF. For the CDR3, the DNA is TGTGCCTGGAGTAGGTTGCGTCAGTTGAACACTGAAGCTTTCTTT. V and J are TRBV30 and TRBJ1-1; no reliable D call. The CDR3 has 15 amino acids. The V and J ends lost 2 bases and 0 bases respectively, with 13 bases between them. The germline V gene encodes CDR1 GTSNPN and CDR2 SVGIG (reference sequence).

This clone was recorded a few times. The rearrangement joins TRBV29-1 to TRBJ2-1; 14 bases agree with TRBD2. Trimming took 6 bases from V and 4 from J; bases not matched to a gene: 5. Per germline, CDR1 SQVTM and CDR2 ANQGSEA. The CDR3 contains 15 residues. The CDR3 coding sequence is TGCAGCGTCGCCGGGACTAGCGGGGGATACAATGAGCAGTTCTTC. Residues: CSVAGTSGGYNEQFF.

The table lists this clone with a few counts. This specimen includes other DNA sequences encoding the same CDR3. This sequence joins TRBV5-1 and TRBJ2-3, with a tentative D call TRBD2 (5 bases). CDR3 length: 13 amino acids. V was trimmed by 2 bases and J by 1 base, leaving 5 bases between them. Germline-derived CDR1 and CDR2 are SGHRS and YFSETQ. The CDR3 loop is CASSFGGTDTQYF. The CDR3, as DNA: TGCGCCAGCAGCTTCGGGGGCACAGATACGCAGTATTTT. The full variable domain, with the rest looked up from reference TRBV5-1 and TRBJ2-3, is KAGVTQTPRYLIKTRGQQVTLSCSPISGHRSVSWYQQTPGQGLQFLFEYFSETQRNKGNFPGRFSGRQFSNSRSEMNVSTLELGDSALYLCASSFGGTDTQYFGPGTRLTVL.

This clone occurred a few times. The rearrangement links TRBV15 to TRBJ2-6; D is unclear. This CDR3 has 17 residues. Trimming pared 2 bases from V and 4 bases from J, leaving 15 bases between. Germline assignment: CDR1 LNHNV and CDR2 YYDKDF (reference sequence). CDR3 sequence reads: CATSRKRVPEGANVLTF. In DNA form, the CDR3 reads TGTGCCACCAGCAGAAAAAGGGTGCCGGAAGGGGCCAACGTCCTGACTTTC. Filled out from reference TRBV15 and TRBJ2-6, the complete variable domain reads DAMVIQNPRYQVTQFGKPVTLSCSQTLNHNVMYWYQQKSSQAPKLLFHYYDKDFNNEADTPDNFQSRRPNTSFCFLDIRSPGLGDTAMYLCATSRKRVPEGANVLTFGAGSRLTVL.

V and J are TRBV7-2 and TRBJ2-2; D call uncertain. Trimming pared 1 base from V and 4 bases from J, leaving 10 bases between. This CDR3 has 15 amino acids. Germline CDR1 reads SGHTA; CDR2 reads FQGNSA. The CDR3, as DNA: TGTGCCAGCAGCTTAGACAGTCAAATCACCGGGGAGCTGTTTTTT. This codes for CASSLDSQITGELFF.

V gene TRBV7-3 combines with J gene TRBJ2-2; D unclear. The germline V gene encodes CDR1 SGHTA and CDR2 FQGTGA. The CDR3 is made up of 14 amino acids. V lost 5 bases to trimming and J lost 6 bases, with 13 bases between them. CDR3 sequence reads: CASSENAGPGELFF. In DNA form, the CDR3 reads TGTGCCAGCAGCGAAAATGCTGGTCCCGGGGAGCTGTTTTTT.

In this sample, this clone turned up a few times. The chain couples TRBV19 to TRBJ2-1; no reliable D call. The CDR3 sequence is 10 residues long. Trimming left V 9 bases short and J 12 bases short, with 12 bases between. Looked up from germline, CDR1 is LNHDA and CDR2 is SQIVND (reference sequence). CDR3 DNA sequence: TGTGCCAGGAATCCAGGCGGGCAGTTCTTC. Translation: CARNPGGQFF.

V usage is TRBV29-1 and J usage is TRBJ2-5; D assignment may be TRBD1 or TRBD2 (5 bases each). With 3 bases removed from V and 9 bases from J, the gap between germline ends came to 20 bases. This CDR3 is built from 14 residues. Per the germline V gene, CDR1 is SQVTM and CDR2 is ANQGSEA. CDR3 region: CSVDTTGWGRPQYF. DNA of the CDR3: TGCAGCGTTGACACCACCGGATGGGGGAGACCCCAGTACTTC.

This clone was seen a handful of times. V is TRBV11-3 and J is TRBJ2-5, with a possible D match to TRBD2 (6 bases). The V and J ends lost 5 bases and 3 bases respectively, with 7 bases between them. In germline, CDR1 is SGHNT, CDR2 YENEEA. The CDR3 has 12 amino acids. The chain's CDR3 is CASSRGEETQYF. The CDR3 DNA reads TGTGCCAGCAGCCGCGGGGAAGAGACCCAGTACTTC.